The 19 T cell receptor beta chains listed next were all sequenced from one sample in a study of T-cell reconstitution after alpha-beta-depleted transplantation in children. Unique molecular identifiers were incorporated when the TCRbeta library was constructed. TCRdb re-derived calls from the PCR reads in MiXCR, one entry per CDR3 protein. The sample records some 78,000 distinct CDR3 sequences, less than 15% being singletons. The sample was PBMCs, mostly from graft donor cells, taken 180 days after TCRalphabeta/CD19-depleted stem cell transplant. The receptors shown here come from a male patient aged 2-15 years who had a stem cell transplant for acute lymphoblastic leukemia, so the T cells may come from the graft donor.

The chain combines TRBV20-1 with TRBJ2-7, with D tentatively TRBD1 or TRBD2 (5 bases each). V was shortened by 5 bases and J by 3 bases, with 14 bases between the two germline ends. The CDR3 sequence is 13 residues long. Germline CDR1 is DFQATT and CDR2 is SNEGSKA (reference sequence). For the CDR3, the DNA is TGCAGTGCTGGGAAGGGACGGAGCTACGAGCAGTACTTC. Translation: CSAGKGRSYEQYF.

This clonotype has just a few counts. The rearrangement uses TRBV10-3 and TRBJ2-5; a weak D match, TRBD2 (6 bases). The germline gives CDR1 ENHRY, CDR2 SYGVKD. This CDR3 spans 11 amino acids. Between the trimmed V and J ends, which lost 5 bases and 5 bases, there was a span of 6 bases. The CDR3 reads CAISRGETQYF. The CDR3 nucleotides read TGTGCCATCAGTCGGGGGGAGACCCAGTACTTC.

This clonotype came up a few times. The chain combines TRBV6-1 with TRBJ2-3, with a weak D call TRBD2 (6 bases). Per the germline V gene, CDR1 is MNHNS and CDR2 is SASEGT. The CDR3 is 18 amino acids. The V end was cut by 7 bases, the J end by 2 bases, with 25 bases between. The CDR3 DNA reads TGTGCCAGCAAGGCCTGGTGGGGGTACCAGCGGGTCACAGATACGCAGTATTTT. Amino acid sequence: CASKAWWGYQRVTDTQYF.

This clonotype has only a few counts. V and J are TRBV12-3 or TRBV12-4 and TRBJ2-7, with TRBD1 matching over 10 bases. The length of the CDR3 is 15 residues. V was clipped by 6 bases and J by 3 bases; unmatched bases: 8. The CDR3 nucleotides are TGTGCCAGCAGCGCGGGGGACAGGGGTCGCTACGAGCAGTACTTC. Translating gives CASSAGDRGRYEQYF.

The rearrangement joins TRBV5-6 to TRBJ2-5; D unclear. The ends were cut back, 4 bases at V and 4 bases at J, with 14 bases in the middle. From germline, CDR1 is SGHDT and CDR2 YYEEEE. The CDR3 length is 14 residues. The DNA of the CDR3 is TGTGCCAGCAGCCCCCGATTCAGCCCAGAGACCCAGTACTTC. Its protein is CASSPRFSPETQYF.

This chain connects TRBV12-3 or TRBV12-4 to TRBJ1-5; perhaps TRBD1 as D (5 bases). The CDR3 has 15 amino acids. The germline V and J ends were trimmed by 7 bases and 4 bases, with 17 bases remaining between them. The CDR3 loop is CASNLSGGGNQPQHF. The CDR3 DNA reads as TGTGCCAGCAACCTCTCGGGGGGTGGTAATCAGCCCCAGCATTTT.

V is TRBV6-2 or TRBV6-3 and J is TRBJ2-2; D is perhaps TRBD2 (5 bases). CDR3 length equals 14 residues. Per germline, CDR1 MNHEY and CDR2 SVGEGT. Trimming took 7 bases from V and 0 from J, leaving 9 bases between them. CDR3 region: CASTPGTNTGELFF. The CDR3 DNA reads as TGTGCCAGCACCCCGGGGACGAACACCGGGGAGCTGTTTTTT.

This clonotype has ten or more counts. The rearrangement joins TRBV6-6 to TRBJ2-5; TRBD1 matches at 8 bases. Trimming took 8 bases from V and 5 from J; bases not matched to a gene: 7. The CDR3 loop spans 13 amino acids. The germline V gene has CDR1 MNHNY and CDR2 SVGAGI (reference sequence). CDR3 protein: CASSDRGPETQYF. CDR3 DNA: TGTGCCAGCTCTGACAGGGGCCCGGAGACCCAGTACTTC.

This clonotype was observed at least ten times. This sequence joins TRBV27 and TRBJ1-1; tentative D call: TRBD1 (5 bases). CDR3 length equals 13 residues. Germline V gives CDR1 MNHEY, CDR2 SMNVEV (reference sequence). V was pared by 4 bases and J by 2 bases, with 8 bases between. CDR3 sequence: CASSYGDNTEAFF. CDR3 coding DNA: TGTGCCAGCAGTTATGGGGACAACACTGAAGCTTTCTTT.

The J gene is TRBJ2-2, the V gene TRBV5-1, with a tentative D call TRBD1 (5 bases). The V end lost 0 bases, the J end lost 3 bases, and 12 bases lay between the germline ends. Germline V gives CDR1 SGHRS, CDR2 YFSETQ. The CDR3 extends over 16 amino acids. The CDR3: CASSLEGRVHTGELFF. The DNA of the CDR3 is TGCGCCAGCAGCTTGGAGGGCAGGGTGCACACCGGGGAGCTGTTTTTT.

Only a few counts were recorded for this clonotype. The CDR3: CASSQGVRGSYTF. CDR3 nucleotides: TGTGCCAGCAGCCAGGGGGTCAGGGGCTCCTACACCTTC. The chain employs TRBV12-3 or TRBV12-4 and TRBJ1-2, with TRBD1 matching 7 bases. V gave up 6 bases and J gave up 10 bases; unmatched junction bases: 11. The CDR3 runs to 13 residues.

V usage is TRBV4-2 and J usage is TRBJ2-5; D perhaps matches TRBD2 (6 bases). CDR3 size: 14 residues. Per germline, CDR1 LGHNA and CDR2 YNFKEQ. With 0 bases removed from V and 5 bases from J, the gap between germline ends came to 10 bases. CDR3 sequence (DNA): TGTGCCAGCAGCCAAGATATGGGGAGGGAGACCCAGTACTTC. It translates to CASSQDMGRETQYF.

This clonotype has only a few counts. This chain joins TRBV7-9 and TRBJ1-2, with D perhaps matching TRBD1 (6 bases). The V end lost 4 bases, the J end lost 14 bases, and 14 bases lay between the germline ends. Germline V gene data show CDR1 as SEHNR and CDR2 as FQNEAQ (reference sequence). The CDR3 is 11 residues long. CDR3: CASSSAGAGTF. The CDR3 nucleotides read TGTGCCAGCAGCTCTGCAGGGGCGGGGACCTTC.

Judged by abundance, this clonotype is hyperexpanded (1% or more). The rearrangement links TRBV12-3 or TRBV12-4 to TRBJ2-3; possibly TRBD2 for D (6 bases). The CDR3 runs 14 residues. Trimming removed 4 bases from V and 2 bases from J, with 10 bases in between. Written as DNA, the CDR3 is TGTGCCAGCAGTTCTAGCGCACCCACAGATACGCAGTATTTT. This translates into CASSSSAPTDTQYF.

This clonotype was seen only a few times. The J gene is TRBJ2-5, the V gene TRBV20-1; D is unclear. Trimming took 5 bases from V and 5 from J, leaving 12 bases between them. The CDR3 has 12 residues. Germline CDR1 and CDR2: DFQATT and SNEGSKA (reference sequence). The CDR3 is CSAGPSMETQYF. CDR3 sequence (DNA): TGCAGTGCTGGCCCTTCGATGGAGACCCAGTACTTC.

The chain employs TRBV7-1 and TRBJ1-1; D remains unclear. TRBV7-1 is an open reading frame whose function is uncertain. The V gene lost 3 bases and the J gene lost 6 bases, with 5 bases spanning the gap. The CDR3 consists of 11 residues. The CDR3: CASSSGAEAFF. The CDR3 DNA sequence: TGTGCCAGCAGCTCCGGGGCTGAAGCTTTCTTT.

This clonotype was seen at least ten times. This chain uses TRBV10-3 with TRBJ1-2, with 9 positions matching TRBD1. V gave up 11 bases and J gave up 2 bases; unmatched junction bases: 6. Germline V lookup: CDR1 ENHRY, CDR2 SYGVKD. This CDR3 has 13 amino acids. The CDR3 here is CALWTGANYGYTF. CDR3 nucleotide sequence: TGTGCCCTCTGGACAGGGGCGAACTATGGCTACACCTTC.

This sequence joins TRBV10-3 and TRBJ2-5, with 8 bases aligning to TRBD2. The CDR3 sequence is 13 residues long. With V trimmed by 8 bases and J by 4 bases, 6 bases remained unmatched. The germline V gene encodes CDR1 ENHRY and CDR2 SYGVKD. The CDR3 sequence is CAISRTSLETQYF. CDR3 nucleotide sequence: TGTGCCATCTCGAGGACTAGCCTAGAGACCCAGTACTTC.

This sequence joins TRBV6-5 and TRBJ2-7, with D tentatively TRBD1 (6 bases). Germline V gene lookup returns CDR1 MNHEY and CDR2 SVGAGI. V lost 0 bases and J 3 bases, leaving 12 bases between the germline ends. The CDR3 spans 15 residues. In DNA, the CDR3 is TGTGCCAGCAGTTACTCCCCGGGACACGGCTACGAGCAGTACTTC. It encodes CASSYSPGHGYEQYF.